The present T cell receptor (beta chain) was sequenced within a study of shared clonotypes between healthy human individuals. Looking at the study overall: The cohort had a couple of women and a few men, ages 18 to 49.

The CDR3 length is 16 residues. With 3 bases clipped from V and 4 bases from J, the junction kept 7 bases outside the gene matches. Germline lookup yields CDR1 KGHSH and CDR2 LQKENI. This clone was detected only a few times. Genomic DNA of every subset was divided equally among multiple immunoSEQ plates. Libraries were prepared by immunoSEQ multiplex PCR; TCRdb keeps only in-frame clonotypes and omits some of them. Altogether 550,000 to 750,000 clones are present, about 91% being singletons, with the ten largest covering 20% to 25%. In the naive CD8 group, cells lacked CD45RO and were positively selected for CCR7, so terminally differentiated effector memory CD45RA+ cells were left out.

The receptor's source is a man younger than 40 in good health. The specimen was naive CD8+ T cells sorted from blood. V and J are TRBV18 and TRBJ1-4, with 8 bases that match TRBD1. The CDR3 spells CASSPEYDRGNEKLFF. CDR3 nucleotide sequence: TGTGCCAGCTCACCTGAATACGACAGGGGTAATGAAAAACTGTTTTTT.